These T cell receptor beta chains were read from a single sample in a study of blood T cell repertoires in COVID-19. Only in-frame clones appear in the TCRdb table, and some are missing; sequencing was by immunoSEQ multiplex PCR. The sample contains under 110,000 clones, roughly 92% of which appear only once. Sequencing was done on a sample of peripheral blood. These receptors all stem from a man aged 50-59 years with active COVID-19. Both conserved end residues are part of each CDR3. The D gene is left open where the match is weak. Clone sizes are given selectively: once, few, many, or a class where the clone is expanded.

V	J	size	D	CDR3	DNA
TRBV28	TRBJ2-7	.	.	CATAEPGQNSYEQYF	TGTGCCACCGCGGAACCAGGACAGAACTCCTACGAGCAGTACTTC
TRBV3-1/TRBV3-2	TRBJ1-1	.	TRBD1	CASSQDPRGYTEAFF	TGTGCCAGCAGCCAAGATCCCAGGGGGTACACTGAAGCTTTCTTT
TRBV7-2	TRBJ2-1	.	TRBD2	CASSLGLAPRLGYNEQFF	TGTGCCAGCAGCCTCGGACTAGCGCCTCGGTTGGGGTACAATGAGCAGTTCTTC
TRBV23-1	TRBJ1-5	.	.	CASSHPRGAAPNQPQHF	TGCGCCAGCAGTCACCCCCGCGGCGCGGCGCCCAATCAGCCCCAGCATTTT
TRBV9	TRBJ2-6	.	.	CASSVSAGVLSGANVLTF	TGTGCCAGCAGCGTAAGTGCAGGGGTGCTCTCTGGGGCCAACGTCCTGACTTTC
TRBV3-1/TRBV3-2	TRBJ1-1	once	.	CASSPGLKTEAFF	TGTGCCAGCAGCCCGGGACTTAAGACTGAAGCTTTCTTT
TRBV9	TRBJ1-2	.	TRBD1	CASSPRQGNYGYTF	TGTGCCAGCAGCCCTAGACAGGGGAACTATGGCTACACCTTC
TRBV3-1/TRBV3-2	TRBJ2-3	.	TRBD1	CASSLDGTVTDTQYF	TGTGCCAGCAGCCTCGACGGGACAGTCACAGATACGCAGTATTTT
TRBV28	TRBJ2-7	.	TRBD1	CASRGPAVGQAYEQYF	TGTGCCAGCAGGGGGCCCGCTGTGGGACAGGCCTACGAGCAGTACTTC
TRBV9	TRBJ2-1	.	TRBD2	CASSEGRGQQFF	TGTGCCAGCAGCGAGGGGAGGGGACAGCAGTTCTTC
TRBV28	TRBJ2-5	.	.	CASNGKGLQTQYF	TGTGCCAGCAATGGGAAGGGGCTACAGACCCAGTACTTC
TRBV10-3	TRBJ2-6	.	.	CATAMGALSGANVLTF	TGTGCCACCGCAATGGGGGCCCTCTCTGGGGCCAACGTCCTGACTTTC
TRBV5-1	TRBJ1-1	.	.	CASSWEDGNTEAFF	TGCGCCAGCAGCTGGGAGGACGGAAACACTGAAGCTTTCTTT
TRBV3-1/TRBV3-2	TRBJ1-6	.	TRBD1	CASSGQGNSPLHF	TGTGCCAGCAGTGGACAGGGTAATTCACCCCTCCACTTT
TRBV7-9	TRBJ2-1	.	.	CASKTGSSYNEQFF	TGTGCCAGCAAAACCGGGAGCTCCTACAATGAGCAGTTCTTC
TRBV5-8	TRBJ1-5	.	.	CASSLSSRDGQPQHF	TGTGCCAGCAGCTTGAGTAGCAGGGATGGCCAGCCCCAGCATTTT